Shown below are 21 T cell receptor beta chains from a single sample sequenced in a study of T cells after yellow fever vaccination. TCRdb redid the calling of the 5' RACE reads with MiXCR, one entry per CDR3 protein. The top ten clones hold roughly 0.73% of a sample with fewer than 150,000 distinct CDR3 sequences, roughly 8% of them seen once. Material: CD4+ T cells sorted from PBMCs, obtained 5 days after the yellow fever booster vaccination. The receptors shown here come from a man aged 25-40 years who received the YFV17D yellow fever vaccine.

This clonotype occurred many times. CDR3: CASSPSGQWAGEQYF. In DNA form, the CDR3 reads TGTGCCAGCAGTCCTAGTGGACAGTGGGCGGGTGAGCAGTACTTC. This chain links TRBV12-3 or TRBV12-4 with TRBJ2-7, with D possibly being TRBD1 (6 bases). The CDR3 runs to 15 residues. Between the trimmed V and J ends, which lost 5 bases and 7 bases, there was a span of 21 bases.

This clonotype came up many times. This chain uses TRBV20-1 with TRBJ2-1, with 11 bases identical to TRBD2. The CDR3 runs 16 residues. The germline V gene encodes CDR1 DFQATT and CDR2 SNEGSKA (reference sequence). Unmatched junction bases numbered 9, after V lost 1 base and J lost 7 bases. As DNA, the CDR3 is TGCAGTGCTAGAGCCCCGGTAGCGGGGGGGAGGAATGAGCAGTTCTTC. It translates to CSARAPVAGGRNEQFF.

This clonotype was observed a few times. This chain joins TRBV18 and TRBJ2-1, with 8 bases fitting TRBD1. In germline, CDR1 is KGHSH, CDR2 LQKENI. The CDR3 contains 15 residues. Trimming at V came to 3 bases and at J to 6 bases, leaving 7 bases not matched to a gene. CDR3 DNA sequence: TGTGCCAGCTCACCGAACGGACAGGGCGTCAATGAGCAGTTCTTC. This encodes CASSPNGQGVNEQFF.

This clonotype was observed at least ten times. V usage is TRBV10-2 and J usage is TRBJ2-2, with 8 nucleotides matching TRBD2. The CDR3 runs 15 residues. The germline CDR1 and CDR2 sequences are WSHSY and SAAADI. With V trimmed by 3 bases and J by 6 bases, 6 bases remained unmatched. For the CDR3, the DNA is TGCGCCAGCAGTGACTCCTCCGGGAGGGCCGGGGAGCTGTTTTTT. Translated, it gives CASSDSSGRAGELFF.

The sample holds many counts of this clonotype. This chain connects TRBV5-6 to TRBJ2-1; D is perhaps TRBD2 (5 bases). The V gene's germline CDR1 is SGHDT and CDR2 YYEEEE. The CDR3 consists of 16 residues. Trimming took 0 bases from V and 8 from J, leaving 18 bases between them. The CDR3 DNA follows: TGTGCCAGCAGCTTGGTGGTCGGGAAACCTACCCATGAGCAGTTCTTC. Encoded protein: CASSLVVGKPTHEQFF.

This clonotype was seen ten or more times. This chain connects TRBV6-1 to TRBJ2-7; 8 bases agree with TRBD1. V lost 6 bases, J lost 2 bases, and 12 bases stayed unmatched. Per germline, CDR1 MNHNS and CDR2 SASEGT. The CDR3 totals 16 residues. The CDR3 DNA is TGTGCCAGCAGAACCCCTGGGACAGGCCAGCCCTACGAGCAGTACTTC. Protein sequence: CASRTPGTGQPYEQYF.

The V call is TRBV5-1, the J call TRBJ2-7; D remains unclear. In germline, CDR1 is SGHRS, CDR2 YFSETQ. V gave up 1 base and J gave up 0 bases, with 8 bases separating them. CDR3 length equals 14 residues. The DNA for the CDR3 is TGCGCCAGCAGCTTGTGGCAGAACTCCTACGAGCAGTACTTC. It specifies CASSLWQNSYEQYF.

This clonotype was counted ten times or more. The gene calls are TRBV5-5 and TRBJ2-1, with 9 bases matching TRBD1. Germline V CDR1 and CDR2: SGHKS, YYEKEE (reference sequence). V dropped 1 base and J dropped 5; count of bases not matched to a gene: 10. The CDR3 has 17 residues. CDR3 protein: CASSLRAGTGHDNEQFF. CDR3 nucleotides: TGTGCCAGCAGCTTGAGGGCCGGGACAGGGCACGACAATGAGCAGTTCTTC.

The V gene is TRBV29-1, the J gene TRBJ2-1, with no clear D. Between the trimmed V and J ends, which lost 3 bases and 2 bases, there was a span of 8 bases. CDR1 SQVTM and CDR2 ANQGSEA come from the germline V gene. CDR3 length equals 13 residues. The CDR3 is CSVDSVPYNEQFF. CDR3 nucleotide sequence: TGCAGCGTTGATTCTGTTCCCTACAATGAGCAGTTCTTC.

The sample holds a few counts of this clonotype. The rearrangement links TRBV6-2 or TRBV6-3 to TRBJ2-1; TRBD2 matches at 16 bases. V was pared by 3 bases and J by 6 bases, with 11 bases of the junction left unmatched. Germline CDR1 is MNHEY and CDR2 is SVGEGT. The CDR3 runs to 19 residues. The CDR3 loop is CASSYPGTSGRALFNEQFF. CDR3 DNA: TGTGCCAGCAGTTATCCCGGGACTAGCGGGAGGGCCCTCTTCAATGAGCAGTTCTTC.

Ten or more counts support this clonotype. V gene TRBV20-1 combines with J gene TRBJ2-3, with D tentatively TRBD2 (5 bases). Trimming removed 1 base from V and 2 bases from J, with 10 bases in between. The germline gives CDR1 DFQATT, CDR2 SNEGSKA (reference sequence). This CDR3 has 14 amino acids. DNA for the CDR3: TGCAGTGCTAGAGGCTCAGACTACACAGATACGCAGTATTTT. It encodes CSARGSDYTDTQYF.

There are a few counts of this clonotype. The V call is TRBV9, the J call TRBJ2-2; 8 bases line up with TRBD2. Germline assignment: CDR1 SGDLS and CDR2 YYNGEE. The CDR3 extends over 16 amino acids. The V segment lost 0 bases and the J segment 4 bases; nucleotides outside the gene matches: 5. The CDR3, as DNA: TGTGCCAGCAGCGTAGCTCCTAGCGGGTTCACCGGGGAGCTGTTTTTT. Its translation: CASSVAPSGFTGELFF.

This clonotype was detected many times. This rearrangement joins TRBV6-1 to TRBJ2-7; 12 positions match TRBD2. V lost 3 bases and J lost 2; bases outside the gene matches: 5. In germline, CDR1 is MNHNS, CDR2 SASEGT. The CDR3 loop spans 16 amino acids. DNA for the CDR3: TGTGCCAGCAGTGATCCAGGACTAGCGGGAACCTACGAGCAGTACTTC. It encodes CASSDPGLAGTYEQYF.

Many counts were recorded for this clonotype. V usage is TRBV7-9 and J usage is TRBJ1-1; D is ambiguous. In germline, CDR1 is SEHNR, CDR2 FQNEAQ (reference sequence). Trimming left V 6 bases short and J 4 bases short, with 9 bases between. CDR3 length: 12 amino acids. Written as DNA, the CDR3 is TGTGCCAGCAGGGAGACGGCCACTGAAGCTTTCTTT. It codes for CASRETATEAFF.

In its sample, this clonotype was seen many times. V gene TRBV7-8 combines with J gene TRBJ2-7, with 10 bases lining up with TRBD2. This CDR3 spans 16 amino acids. Trimming removed 3 bases from V and 3 bases from J; junction bases left unmatched: 8. Germline-derived CDR1 and CDR2 are SGHVS and FQNEAQ. CDR3 nucleotide sequence: TGTGCCAGCAGCTTGGAGTCTAGCGGGAGATTCTACGAGCAGTACTTC. This sequence encodes CASSLESSGRFYEQYF.

There are many counts of this clonotype. The chain combines TRBV5-1 with TRBJ1-2; no reliable D call. The CDR3 has 16 amino acids. The germline V and J ends were trimmed by 4 bases and 7 bases, with 23 bases remaining between them. CDR1 and CDR2 (germline): SGHRS, YFSETQ. CDR3 region: CASSVRAGLNTGGYTF. As DNA, the CDR3 is TGCGCCAGCAGCGTCCGGGCCGGCTTAAACACGGGTGGCTACACCTTC.

For this clonotype: This may arise from a read error, as a much more abundant clone is one base away. The rearrangement links TRBV20-1 to TRBJ2-7; TRBD2 agrees at 8 bases. The junction had 8 bases not matched to a gene; V was cut back by 5 bases and J by 5 bases. This CDR3 has 13 residues. Germline CDR1 and CDR2: DFQATT and SNEGSKA (reference sequence). This CDR3 is CSAGTNGRDEQYF. The CDR3 DNA sequence: TGCAGTGCTGGGACTAACGGGAGGGACGAGCAGTACTTC.

This clonotype was detected ten times or more. J is TRBJ2-1 and V is TRBV7-9, with D possibly TRBD2 on 6 matching bases. CDR3 size: 15 residues. Germline CDR1 reads SEHNR; CDR2 reads FQNEAQ (reference sequence). Trimming took 1 base from V and 9 from J, leaving 16 bases between them. Here the CDR3 reads CASSLGGVLRGEQFF. The CDR3 nucleotides read TGTGCCAGCAGCTTAGGGGGGGTGCTCCGGGGTGAGCAGTTCTTC. The full variable domain, completed using reference TRBV7-9 and TRBJ2-1, is DTGVSQNPRHKITKRGQNVTFRCDPISEHNRLYWYRQTLGQGPEFLTYFQNEAQLEKSRLLSDRFSAERPKGSFSTLEIQRTEQGDSAMYLCASSLGGVLRGEQFFGPGTRLTVL.

This clonotype has ten or more counts. The chain is built from TRBV11-2 and TRBJ2-2; no clear D. The CDR3 length is 13 residues. Trimming removed 1 base at V and 6 bases at J, with 6 bases between. CDR1 and CDR2 from the germline V gene are SGHAT and FQNNGV. The CDR3 loop is CASSLGPAGELFF. Written as DNA, the CDR3 is TGTGCCAGCAGCTTAGGCCCTGCCGGGGAGCTGTTTTTT.

There are many counts of this clonotype. V gene TRBV7-9 combines with J gene TRBJ1-6; D gene uncertain. The CDR3 is made up of 14 amino acids. Germline V gene data show CDR1 as SEHNR and CDR2 as FQNEAQ (reference sequence). V was shortened by 3 bases and J by 10 bases, with 13 bases between the two germline ends. Here the CDR3 reads CASSFEGRGSPLHF. CDR3 DNA: TGTGCCAGCAGCTTCGAGGGCCGGGGATCACCCCTCCACTTT.

This clonotype occurred many times. The rearrangement joins TRBV5-6 to TRBJ2-1; tentatively, D is TRBD2 (5 bases). Germline lookup yields CDR1 SGHDT and CDR2 YYEEEE. V was pared by 1 base and J by 1 base, with 12 bases between. The CDR3 consists of 16 residues. This CDR3 reads CASSLRQTMSYNEQFF. DNA of the CDR3: TGTGCCAGCAGCTTGAGGCAGACTATGTCCTACAATGAGCAGTTCTTC.